Presented here are 2 T cell receptor beta chains from one specimen sequenced in a study of T-cell reconstitution after alpha-beta-depleted transplantation in children. Unique molecular identifiers were used in preparing the TCRbeta library. TCRdb recomputed calls from the PCR reads with MiXCR, one row per CDR3 protein. Found here are 150,000 to 250,000 distinct CDR3 sequences, about 14% of them singletons; the top ten hold roughly 13%. The sample was PBMCs from the stem cell graft donor, taken from the stem cell graft. These receptors were obtained from a human donor who donated a stem cell graft to a child with acute lymphoblastic leukemia.

The table lists this clonotype with many counts. The CDR3 DNA sequence: TGTGCCAGCAGTTGGTACCTAGCGTCGAACGGCTACGAGCAGTACTTC. Translation: CASSWYLASNGYEQYF. The gene calls are TRBV6-2 or TRBV6-3 and TRBJ2-7, with a tentative D call TRBD2 (6 bases). CDR1 is MNHEY, CDR2 SVGEGT, per germline. This CDR3 contains 16 residues. V was trimmed by 4 bases and J by 3 bases, leaving 19 bases between them.

This clonotype came up a few times. The J gene is TRBJ2-1, the V gene TRBV11-2; no reliable D call. Germline V CDR1 and CDR2: SGHAT, FQNNGV. This CDR3 is built from 13 residues. V lost 0 bases to trimming and J lost 5 bases, with 5 bases between them. In DNA, the CDR3 is TGTGCCAGCAGCTTAGAGCGACACAATGAGCAGTTCTTC. Residues: CASSLERHNEQFF.